These 4 T cell receptor beta chains originate from one sample sequenced in a study of T cells after yellow fever vaccination. MiXCR was run by TCRdb on the 5' RACE reads, yielding one entry per CDR3 protein. Of about 99,000 distinct CDR3 sequences in the sample, roughly 6% were seen once. The sample consisted of CD8+ T cells sorted from PBMCs, taken 10 days after the yellow fever booster vaccination. The receptors shown here come from a man aged 18 to 30 who received the YFV17D yellow fever vaccine.

This clonotype was picked up a small number of times. This chain joins TRBV9 and TRBJ2-3; tentative D call: TRBD2 (7 bases). The germline V gene encodes CDR1 SGDLS and CDR2 YYNGEE. The CDR3 is made up of 17 amino acids. V lost 6 bases and J lost 0, with 20 bases in between. The CDR3 is CASTLRGGGKSTDTQYF. CDR3 in DNA: TGTGCCAGCACCCTCAGGGGAGGGGGGAAAAGCACAGATACGCAGTATTTT.

The chain links TRBV13 to TRBJ2-1; the D gene is possibly TRBD2 (5 bases). Germline V lookup: CDR1 PRHDT, CDR2 FYEKMQ (reference sequence). The germline V and J ends were trimmed by 6 bases and 9 bases, with 15 bases remaining between them. The CDR3 spans 13 residues. CDR3 DNA sequence: TGTGCCAGCAGTGATCAATCTCGGGGTGAGCAGTTCTTC. It encodes CASSDQSRGEQFF.

This clonotype was seen a handful of times. The genes are TRBV9 and TRBJ2-1, with TRBD2 matching 8 bases. Looked up from germline, CDR1 is SGDLS and CDR2 is YYNGEE. V was pared by 4 bases and J by 4 bases, with 10 bases of the junction left unmatched. CDR3 length: 16 residues. DNA of the CDR3: TGTGCCAGCAGCCCACCATCCGGGACTAGTTACAATGAGCAGTTCTTC. This codes for CASSPPSGTSYNEQFF.

The J gene is TRBJ2-3, the V gene TRBV5-4; possibly TRBD1 for D (6 bases). CDR1 SGHNT and CDR2 YYREEE come from the germline V gene (reference sequence). This CDR3 comprises 13 residues. The germline V and J ends were trimmed by 5 bases and 4 bases, with 11 bases remaining between them. The CDR3 loop is CASSSGAPDTQYF. CDR3 DNA sequence: TGTGCCAGCAGTTCAGGGGCACCAGATACGCAGTATTTT.